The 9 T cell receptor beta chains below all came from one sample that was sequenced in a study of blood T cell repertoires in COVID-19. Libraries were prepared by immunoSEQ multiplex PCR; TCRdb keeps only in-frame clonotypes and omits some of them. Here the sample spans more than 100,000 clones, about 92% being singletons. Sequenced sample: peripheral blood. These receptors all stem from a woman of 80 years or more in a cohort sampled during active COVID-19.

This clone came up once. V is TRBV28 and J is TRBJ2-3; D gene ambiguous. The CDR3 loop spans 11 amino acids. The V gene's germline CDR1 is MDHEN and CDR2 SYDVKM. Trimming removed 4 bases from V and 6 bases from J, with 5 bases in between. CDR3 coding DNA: TGTGCCAGCAGTTCTCCCGATACGCAGTATTTT. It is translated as CASSSPDTQYF.

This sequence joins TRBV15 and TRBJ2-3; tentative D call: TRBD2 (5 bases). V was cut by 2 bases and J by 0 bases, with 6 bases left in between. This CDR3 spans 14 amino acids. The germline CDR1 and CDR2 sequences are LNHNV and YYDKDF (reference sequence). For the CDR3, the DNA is TGTGCCACCAGCAGAACGGGGAGCACAGATACGCAGTATTTT. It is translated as CATSRTGSTDTQYF. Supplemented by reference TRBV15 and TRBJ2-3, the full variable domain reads DAMVIQNPRYQVTQFGKPVTLSCSQTLNHNVMYWYQQKSSQAPKLLFHYYDKDFNNEADTPDNFQSRRPNTSFCFLDIRSPGLGDTAMYLCATSRTGSTDTQYFGPGTRLTVL.

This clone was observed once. CDR3 loop: CASGNQRGTNTGELFF. In DNA, the CDR3 is TGTGCCAGCGGCAATCAGCGGGGGACGAACACCGGGGAGCTGTTTTTT. The rearrangement links TRBV6-6 to TRBJ2-2; the match to TRBD2 covers 8 bases. Germline trimming cut 8 bases from V and 0 bases from J; bases unmatched to any gene: 8. The V gene's germline CDR1 is MNHNY and CDR2 SVGAGI (reference sequence). The CDR3 is 16 amino acids.

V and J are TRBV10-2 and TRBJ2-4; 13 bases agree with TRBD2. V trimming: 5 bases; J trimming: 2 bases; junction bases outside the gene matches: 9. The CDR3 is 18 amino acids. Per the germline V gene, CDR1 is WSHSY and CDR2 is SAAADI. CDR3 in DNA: TGCGCCAGCAGTAGGGCCGGGACTAGCGGGGTATCCAAAAACATTCAGTACTTC. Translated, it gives CASSRAGTSGVSKNIQYF.

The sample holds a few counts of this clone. CDR3 amino acids: CASRLLDFTGELFF. The CDR3 DNA reads TGTGCAAGTCGCTTACTGGACTTCACCGGGGAGCTGTTTTTT. The chain has TRBV12-2 and TRBJ2-2; the table names TRBD2, a call not compared with the DNA. TRBV12-2 is an annotated pseudogene. The CDR3 is 14 amino acids.

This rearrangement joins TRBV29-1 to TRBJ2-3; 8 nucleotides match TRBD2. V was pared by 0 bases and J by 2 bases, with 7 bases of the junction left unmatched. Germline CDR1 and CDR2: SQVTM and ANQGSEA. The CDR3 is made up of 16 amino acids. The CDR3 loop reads CSVEDRQRGHTDTQYF. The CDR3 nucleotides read TGCAGCGTTGAAGATCGGCAGCGGGGGCACACAGATACGCAGTATTTT.

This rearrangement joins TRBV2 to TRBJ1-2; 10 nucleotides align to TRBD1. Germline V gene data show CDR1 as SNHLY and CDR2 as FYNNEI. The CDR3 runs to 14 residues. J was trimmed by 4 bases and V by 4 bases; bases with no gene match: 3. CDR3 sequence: CASSGQGAVYGYTF. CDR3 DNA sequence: TGTGCCAGCAGTGGACAGGGGGCGGTCTATGGCTACACCTTC.

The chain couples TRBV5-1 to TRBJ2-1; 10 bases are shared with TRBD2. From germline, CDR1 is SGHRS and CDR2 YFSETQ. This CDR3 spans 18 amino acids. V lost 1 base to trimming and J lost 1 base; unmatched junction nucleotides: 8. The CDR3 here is CASSLSAGGSSSYNEQFF. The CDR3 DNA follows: TGCGCCAGCAGCTTGTCAGCGGGGGGGTCCTCGTCCTACAATGAGCAGTTCTTC.

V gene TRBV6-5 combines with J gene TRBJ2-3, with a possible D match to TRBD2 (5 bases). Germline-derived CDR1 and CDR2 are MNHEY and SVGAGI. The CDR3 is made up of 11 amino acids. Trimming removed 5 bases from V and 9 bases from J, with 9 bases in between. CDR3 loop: CASSPGGTQYF. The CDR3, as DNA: TGTGCCAGCAGTCCCGGAGGCACGCAGTATTTT.